The next 20 T cell receptor beta chains were all read from a single sample in a study of shared clonotypes between healthy human individuals. As defined, naive CD8 cells were CD45RO-negative and positively selected for CCR7, with terminally differentiated effector memory CD45RA+ cells excluded. Sequencing was performed with immunoSEQ multiplex PCR; in TCRdb, only in-frame clones are kept and a portion is missing. This sample has about 590,000 clones, with 95% to 96% found just once. The specimen sequenced was naive CD8+ T cells sorted from blood. These receptors were taken from a woman in her twenties or thirties in good health.

This sequence joins TRBV7-8 and TRBJ2-7, with 9 nucleotides matching TRBD2. Trimming at V came to 11 bases and at J to 2 bases, leaving 4 bases not matched to a gene. Germline lookup yields CDR1 SGHVS and CDR2 FQNEAQ. This CDR3 comprises 12 residues. CDR3 nucleotide sequence: TGTGCCGCGGGAGGGGGACCCTACGAGCAGTACTTC. This encodes CAAGGGPYEQYF.

The J gene is TRBJ1-1, the V gene TRBV27; D is unclear. V dropped 3 bases and J dropped 8 bases, with 16 bases sitting between them. The length of the CDR3 is 14 residues. Germline V gene sequence: CDR1 MNHEY, CDR2 SMNVEV (reference sequence). The CDR3 coding sequence is TGTGCCAGCAGTTTCCGCGAGGGTGCCGAAGAAGCTTTCTTT. This codes for CASSFREGAEEAFF.

V usage is TRBV28 and J usage is TRBJ1-1; the match to TRBD1 covers 7 bases. Germline V gene sequence: CDR1 MDHEN, CDR2 SYDVKM. The CDR3 consists of 15 residues. After removal of 2 bases from V and 5 bases from J, the junction contained 8 bases not matched to a gene. CDR3 sequence reads: CASSLTPGQRTEAFF. CDR3 DNA sequence: TGTGCCAGCAGTTTAACTCCGGGACAGAGGACTGAAGCTTTCTTT.

This clone came up a few times. This chain uses TRBV27 with TRBJ1-2; D is uncertain. The CDR3 length is 13 residues. From germline, CDR1 is MNHEY and CDR2 SMNVEV (reference sequence). V was shortened by 1 base and J by 7 bases, with 10 bases between the two germline ends. Here the CDR3 reads CASSLLGGGGYTF. The CDR3 coding sequence is TGTGCCAGCAGTTTATTGGGTGGCGGTGGCTACACCTTC.

The chain is built from TRBV29-1 and TRBJ2-3; either TRBD1 or TRBD2 may supply D (5 bases each). Trimming pared 7 bases from V and 3 bases from J, leaving 26 bases between. The CDR3 has 17 amino acids. Germline CDR1 is SQVTM and CDR2 is ANQGSEA. CDR3 sequence (DNA): TGCAGCGCCGCCGGGACCTTTAGACGAGGAATAACAGATACGCAGTATTTT. This codes for CSAAGTFRRGITDTQYF.

The chain links TRBV7-9 to TRBJ2-3; 9 nucleotides align to TRBD2. The length of the CDR3 is 17 residues. Germline CDR1 and CDR2: SEHNR and FQNEAQ (reference sequence). V was pared by 7 bases and J by 1 base, with 12 bases of the junction left unmatched. The DNA of the CDR3 is TGTGCCAGCACCTCGTCAATAGCGGGAGCGGGCACAGATACGCAGTATTTT. Its translation: CASTSSIAGAGTDTQYF.

The rearrangement joins TRBV5-1 to TRBJ2-5; D possibly matches TRBD1 or TRBD2 (5 bases each). Germline-derived CDR1 and CDR2 are SGHRS and YFSETQ. This CDR3 is built from 15 residues. V was shortened by 6 bases and J by 5 bases, with 20 bases between the two germline ends. The DNA for the CDR3 is TGCGCCAGCAAGAGGGGAGATTCCCCCTTTGAGACCCAGTACTTC. Protein: CASKRGDSPFETQYF. The full variable domain, with the rest looked up from reference TRBV5-1 and TRBJ2-5, is KAGVTQTPRYLIKTRGQQVTLSCSPISGHRSVSWYQQTPGQGLQFLFEYFSETQRNKGNFPGRFSGRQFSNSRSEMNVSTLELGDSALYLCASKRGDSPFETQYFGPGTRLLVL.

The chain carries TRBV28 and TRBJ2-7; D may be TRBD1 (8 bases). Germline CDR1 and CDR2: MDHEN and SYDVKM. The V end was cut by 6 bases, the J end by 5 bases, with 32 bases between. This CDR3 has 19 residues. CDR3: CASSRSGTGSVSLPHEQYF. In nucleotides, the CDR3 is TGTGCCAGCAGCCGAAGCGGGACAGGCTCTGTATCGCTCCCCCACGAGCAGTACTTC.

CDR3 sequence: CASSPLAGGNEQFF. CDR3 bases: TGTGCCAGCAGCCCCCTAGCGGGAGGTAATGAGCAGTTCTTC. V gene TRBV28 combines with J gene TRBJ2-1; 11 nucleotides agree with TRBD2. The CDR3 totals 14 residues. Trimming at V came to 6 bases and at J to 7 bases, leaving 5 bases not matched to a gene. From germline, CDR1 is MDHEN and CDR2 SYDVKM.

The V and J genes are TRBV7-8 and TRBJ2-1; D is perhaps TRBD2 (6 bases). Germline CDR1 SGHVS, CDR2 FQNEAQ. V lost 5 bases to trimming and J lost 9 bases, with 17 bases between them. There are 14 residues in the CDR3. CDR3 bases: TGTGCCAGCAGCCATATGACGGGAGCGGCTGAGCAGTTCTTC. Amino acids: CASSHMTGAAEQFF.

The CDR3 DNA follows: TGTGCCAGCGCAAAGACCGATGCCTCTGGGGCCAACGTCCTGACTTTC. Translated: CASAKTDASGANVLTF. The chain uses TRBV9 and TRBJ2-6; D not certain. V dropped 7 bases and J dropped 0 bases, with 14 bases sitting between them. This CDR3 has 16 amino acids. Germline V gene sequence: CDR1 SGDLS, CDR2 YYNGEE.

In this sample, this clone turned up once. This chain links TRBV5-4 with TRBJ2-3, with 7 bases identical to TRBD1. V dropped 2 bases and J dropped 4; count of bases not matched to a gene: 4. The CDR3 covers 14 residues. Germline CDR1 SGHNT, CDR2 YYREEE (reference sequence). The CDR3: CASSFRGKADTQYF. CDR3 in DNA: TGTGCCAGCAGCTTCAGGGGGAAGGCAGATACGCAGTATTTT.

In its sample, this clone was seen a few times. CDR3 nucleotide sequence: TGTGCCAGCACTACAGGGAACCCTGGGGCTGAAGCTTTCTTT. Protein sequence: CASTTGNPGAEAFF. The gene calls are TRBV6-5 and TRBJ1-1, with TRBD1 as a possible D gene (6 bases). The V end was cut by 7 bases, the J end by 6 bases, with 18 bases between. Germline CDR1 and CDR2: MNHEY and SVGAGI. The CDR3 has 14 amino acids.

The gene calls are TRBV11-1 and TRBJ2-7; D perhaps matches TRBD1 (6 bases). This CDR3 is 17 amino acids long. Trimming left V 1 base short and J 0 bases short, with 16 bases between. Germline V lookup: CDR1 SGHAT, CDR2 FQDESV (reference sequence). The CDR3 nucleotides are TGTGCCAGCAGCTTAGTGTCCCCGACAGGTTTCTCCTACGAGCAGTACTTC. It encodes CASSLVSPTGFSYEQYF.

This clone was counted a single time. V usage is TRBV25-1 and J usage is TRBJ2-3, with 9 bases identical to TRBD2. This CDR3 has 15 amino acids. Germline assignment: CDR1 MGHDK and CDR2 SYGVNS. V trimming: 4 bases; J trimming: 5 bases; junction bases outside the gene matches: 7. The CDR3 region is CASSVGSGRLDTQYF. The CDR3 nucleotides read TGTGCCAGCAGTGTCGGTAGCGGGAGATTAGATACGCAGTATTTT.

V usage is TRBV27 and J usage is TRBJ2-4; D ambiguous. V was trimmed by 4 bases and J by 0 bases, leaving 7 bases between them. This CDR3 contains 14 residues. Germline V gene data show CDR1 as MNHEY and CDR2 as SMNVEV (reference sequence). The CDR3 DNA sequence: TGTGCCAGCAGTTACGATATAGCCAAAAACATTCAGTACTTC. Translating gives CASSYDIAKNIQYF.

The J gene is TRBJ2-7, the V gene TRBV4-2, with D perhaps assigned TRBD1 or TRBD2 (5 bases each). There are 16 residues in the CDR3. Germline V gene data show CDR1 as LGHNA and CDR2 as YNFKEQ. V gave up 1 base and J gave up 3 bases, with 16 bases separating them. The CDR3 sequence: CASSQVQGIEGYEQYF. The DNA for the CDR3 is TGTGCCAGCAGCCAAGTTCAGGGAATTGAGGGCTACGAGCAGTACTTC.

The V call is TRBV4-1, the J call TRBJ2-5, with TRBD2 matching over 10 bases. The better agreement between TRBJ2-7 and the DNA end casts doubt on the J call. This CDR3 spans 17 amino acids. Germline V gene lookup returns CDR1 MGHRA and CDR2 YSYEKL. CDR3 residues: CASSPLGGSGGTYEQYF. The CDR3 DNA is TGCGCCAGCAGCCCCCTTGGAGGTAGCGGGGGGACCTACGAGCAGTACTTC.

J is TRBJ1-1 and V is TRBV13; possibly TRBD1 for D (5 bases). Trimming took 4 bases from V and 5 from J, leaving 20 bases between them. Germline CDR1 and CDR2: PRHDT and FYEKMQ (reference sequence). The CDR3 extends over 16 amino acids. CDR3 sequence (DNA): TGTGCCAGCAGCTCCGTTCCAACTGCCTGGGGGACTGAAGCTTTCTTT. This translates into CASSSVPTAWGTEAFF.

The chain combines TRBV28 with TRBJ1-1; 7 nucleotides agree with TRBD1. The CDR3 spans 16 residues. J lost 0 bases, V lost 6 bases, and 10 bases had no gene match. Germline lookup yields CDR1 MDHEN and CDR2 SYDVKM. The CDR3 sequence: CASRTGQTSMNTEAFF. CDR3 DNA sequence: TGTGCCAGCAGGACGGGACAGACAAGCATGAACACTGAAGCTTTCTTT. The full variable domain, completed using reference TRBV28 and TRBJ1-1, is DVKVTQSSRYLVKRTGEKVFLECVQDMDHENMFWYRQDPGLGLRLIYFSYDVKMKEKGDIPEGYSVSREKKERFSLILESASTNQTSMYLCASRTGQTSMNTEAFFGQGTRLTVV.